These 9 T cell receptor beta chains share one sample of origin, sequenced in a study of response to subunit inactivated influenza vaccine. TCRdb reanalysed the RT-PCR reads using MiXCR and keeps one entry per CDR3 protein. The data show almost 250,000 distinct CDR3 sequences, more than 10% seen once. The sequencing used non-naive T cells sorted from PBMCs, collected 14 to 15 days before vaccination. The source is a middle-aged man who received an inactivated influenza vaccine.

This clonotype appeared many times. The genes are TRBV5-1 and TRBJ2-7, with D perhaps TRBD2 (5 bases). This CDR3 has 17 amino acids. In germline, CDR1 is SGHRS, CDR2 YFSETQ. V was pared by 8 bases and J by 5 bases, with 29 bases between. This chain's CDR3 is CASRPGSYLRNVDEQYF. CDR3 in DNA: TGCGCCAGTAGGCCGGGATCTTACCTGCGGAATGTGGACGAGCAGTACTTC.

The rearrangement uses TRBV7-2 and TRBJ2-3; a weak D match, TRBD2 (6 bases). Trimming cost V 3 bases and J 7 bases, with 17 bases left between them. The germline V gene encodes CDR1 SGHTA and CDR2 FQGNSA. This CDR3 has 15 residues. This CDR3 reads CASSFGRRVGNTQYF. In nucleotides, the CDR3 is TGTGCCAGCAGCTTCGGCAGGAGGGTGGGTAATACGCAGTATTTT.

This clonotype was seen ten or more times. V usage is TRBV7-9 and J usage is TRBJ1-4, with 7 bases lining up with TRBD1. Germline trimming cut 3 bases from V and 2 bases from J; bases unmatched to any gene: 0. Germline values: CDR1 SEHNR, CDR2 FQNEAQ (reference sequence). The length of the CDR3 is 14 residues. CDR3 in amino acids: CASSLTGTNEKLFF. In DNA, the CDR3 is TGTGCCAGCAGCTTGACAGGGACTAATGAAAAACTGTTTTTT.

The chain combines TRBV19 with TRBJ1-1; D perhaps matches TRBD1 (6 bases). The V end lost 0 bases, the J end lost 5 bases, and 13 bases lay between the germline ends. CDR1 and CDR2 from the germline V gene are LNHDA and SQIVND (reference sequence). The CDR3 extends over 15 amino acids. The CDR3 DNA reads TGTGCCAGTAGTATAGATGGCGGAACAGGGACTGAAGCTTTCTTT. Residues: CASSIDGGTGTEAFF.

This clonotype was observed a few times. The V and J genes are TRBV4-3 and TRBJ2-1, with no clear D. The CDR3 has 11 amino acids. The germline gives CDR1 LGHNA, CDR2 YSLEER. Trimming removed 5 bases at V and 8 bases at J, with 7 bases between. The DNA for the CDR3 is TGCGCCAGCAGCAACTTCCATGAGCAGTTCTTC. It codes for CASSNFHEQFF.

This clonotype appeared many times. This chain connects TRBV6-2 or TRBV6-3 to TRBJ2-1, with D perhaps matching TRBD1 (5 bases). CDR1 and CDR2 from the germline V gene are MNHEY and SVGEGT. V shed 2 bases and J shed 6 bases, with 11 bases lying between them. This CDR3 has 14 amino acids. The CDR3 nucleotides are TGTGCCAGCAGTTACATCGCAGGGTCCAATGAGCAGTTCTTC. Translating gives CASSYIAGSNEQFF.

There are many counts of this clonotype. A read error may produce the germline difference seen at one junction end. The chain has TRBV7-7 and TRBJ2-2; D perhaps matches TRBD2 (5 bases). The CDR3 extends over 13 amino acids. Germline V gene lookup returns CDR1 SSHAT and CDR2 FNYEAQ (reference sequence). Written as DNA, the CDR3 is TGTGCTAGCAGCTTTCAGCGGACCGGGGAGCTGTTTTTT. It codes for CASSFQRTGELFF.

The chain carries TRBV7-6 and TRBJ2-5; D is possibly TRBD1 (5 bases). The CDR3 is made up of 15 amino acids. Germline V gene sequence: CDR1 SGHVS, CDR2 FNYEAQ. V was cut by 1 base and J by 5 bases, with 14 bases left in between. The CDR3 sequence: CASSLEAGKGETQYF. The CDR3 coding sequence is TGTGCCAGCAGCTTAGAGGCAGGGAAGGGGGAGACCCAGTACTTC. Filled out from reference TRBV7-6 and TRBJ2-5, the complete variable domain reads GAGVSQSPRYKVTKRGQDVALRCDPISGHVSLYWYRQALGQGPEFLTYFNYEAQQDKSGLPNDRFSAERPEGSISTLTIQRTEQRDSAMYRCASSLEAGKGETQYFGPGTRLLVL.

The V gene is TRBV19, the J gene TRBJ2-7; TRBD1 matches at 11 bases. The CDR3 runs to 15 residues. Trimming took 3 bases from V and 3 from J; bases not matched to a gene: 4. The germline V gene encodes CDR1 LNHDA and CDR2 SQIVND (reference sequence). CDR3 sequence: CASSIGTGGFYEQYF. For the CDR3, the DNA is TGTGCCAGTAGTATCGGGACAGGGGGGTTCTACGAGCAGTACTTC. Drawing the rest from reference TRBV19 and TRBJ2-7, the complete variable domain is DGGITQSPKYLFRKEGQNVTLSCEQNLNHDAMYWYRQDPGQGLRLIYYSQIVNDFQKGDIAEGYSVSREKKESFPLTVTSAQKNPTAFYLCASSIGTGGFYEQYFGPGTRLTVT.